This is a list of T cell receptor beta chains from one sample in a study of blood T cells in healthy people across ages. Each CDR3 protein is one row after TCRdb ran MiXCR on the 5' RACE reads. The sample gives about 780,000 distinct CDR3 sequences, roughly 46% of which show up once; 15% to 20% is in the top ten. The sample consisted of blood. Every receptor here comes from a man aged 80 or over in good health. CDR3s include the opening cysteine and the closing phenylalanine or tryptophan.

>TRBV29-1
CSVEPGQGAYEQYF
>TRBV18
CASSPTGQGEQYF
>TRBV4-3
CASSQDLAGPNTGELFF
>TRBV28
CASSLLDRFDEQYF
>TRBV5-1
CASSLAQHSGSGRTDTQYF
>TRBV11-3
CASSLVREQFF
>TRBV27
CASSLYTSGQLTNSPLHF
>TRBV20-1
CSSNNGYKAQDGYTF
>TRBV12-3/TRBV12-4
CASSLSRTGGEQFF
>TRBV5-1
CASSLIPGQENIQYF
>TRBV5-4
CASSLAGRNTGELFF
>TRBV25-1
CASSDWTVSNEKLFF
>TRBV20-1
CSASASSYNEQFF
>TRBV7-2
CANPLERKYSYEQYF
>TRBV4-2
CASSQESGRRYNEQFF
>TRBV28
CASTSSGLAGVSSTDTQYF
>TRBV5-1
CASSLGRRGSYNSPLHF
>TRBV18
CASSPNDQRASGEQFF
>TRBV25-1
CASSEAGGRTQETQYF
>TRBV7-3
CASSLRGGRDSGTQYF
>TRBV6-2/TRBV6-3
CASSPTRMDYNEQFF
>TRBV27
CASSPLRGGLRETQYF
>TRBV29-1
CSVDSGTPYEQYF
>TRBV5-1
CASSLEVGNQPQHF
>TRBV6-2/TRBV6-3
CASSLPLFGANVLTF
>TRBV6-5
CASMGLATDTQYF
>TRBV12-3/TRBV12-4
CASSLAGEGADTQYF
>TRBV20-1
CSARDAGAQGARGYTF
>TRBV2
CASKGQGESSETQYF
>TRBV4-1
CASSQDTEGRSGEYF
>TRBV5-1
CASSLAQGRYEQYF
>TRBV6-5
CASRHVPTDTQYF
>TRBV7-2
CASSPLTGGYSPLHF
>TRBV5-6
CASSWGPYEQYF
>TRBV20-1
CSAPGGAGWYEQYF
>TRBV5-4
CASSLGRPGEQFF
>TRBV3-1
CASSQAFGTSEQYF
>TRBV30
CAWDLGLLNEQFF
>TRBV5-5
CASSASGTYEQYF
>TRBV7-3
CASSPGTGGGELFF
>TRBV14
CASSPMTRLLNYGYTF
>TRBV5-1
CASSRAGGFDNEQFF
>TRBV20-1
CSVKIAGKGDEQYF
>TRBV6-5
CASSYQIAGGDYHEQYF
>TRBV20-1
CSALPTGRPYNEQYF
>TRBV6-5
CASSAGTGGVETQYF
>TRBV6-5
CASSSRAERVTQYF
>TRBV5-1
CASSFRVQSYEQYF
>TRBV2
CASSTGGLQPQHF